This TCR beta chain was observed in a study of CD8 T cells in Susac syndrome. The V end lost 3 bases, the J end lost 10 bases, and 13 bases lay between the germline ends. The CDR3 is 13 amino acids. Germline CDR1 reads SGHDN; CDR2 reads FVKESK. RNA was extracted with the RNeasy kit, and a quantity of roughly 0.5 to 1 ug was reverse transcribed using random hexamers. TCR beta CDR3 was amplified by immunoSEQ covering 54 Vbeta and 13 Jbeta. TCRdb passed the immunoSEQ multiplex PCR reads through MiXCR, listing each CDR3 protein once. Of 100,000 or so distinct CDR3 sequences listed, 85% to 95% are singletons. The authors sequenced TCR beta from blood CD8+ and CD4+ T cells. Controls were drawn from healthy donors and were matched for age and sex. Negative isolation yielded CD4+ and CD8+ T cells, and FACS enriched TEMRA cells.

The material sequenced was CD8+ T cells from PBMCs. The chain couples TRBV14 to TRBJ2-1; the D is unclear. The receptor was derived from a human donor in good health. Here the CDR3 reads CASSQSNFREQFF. The CDR3 region has the DNA TGTGCCAGCAGCCAGTCAAACTTTCGGGAGCAGTTCTTC.